This T cell receptor beta chain was captured by sequencing in a study of glioma-infiltrating T cells after dendritic cell vaccination. Study background: Treatment, given 2003 to 2012, was autologous tumor lysate-pulsed dendritic cell vaccination. Study-level findings and limits: TCR clonality showed no direct relationship with survival.

Amplification used 60 V beta primers and 13 J beta primers. Sequenced by immunoSEQ multiplex PCR; TCRdb stores in-frame clones only, minus some. Of more than 95,000 clones listed, roughly 76% are singletons. Isocitrate dehydrogenase mutation was absent in all glioblastoma patients. Germline CDR1 and CDR2: LGHNA and YNFKEQ. The CDR3 sequence is 16 residues long. J was trimmed by 5 bases and V by 0 bases; bases with no gene match: 6. A remark on this clone: The antigen remains unidentified.

This chain connects TRBV4-2 to TRBJ2-1; 8 bases match TRBD2. The sequence was collected from a human donor with glioblastoma. Here the sequenced sample was blood, taken before dendritic cell vaccination. The CDR3: CASSQDRSGGNNEQFF. The DNA of the CDR3 is TGTGCCAGCAGCCAAGATAGAAGCGGGGGTAACAATGAGCAGTTCTTC.